The 16 T cell receptor beta chains below all came from one sample that was sequenced in a study of T-cell reconstitution after alpha-beta-depleted transplantation in children. Molecular barcoding with unique molecular identifiers was used for the TCRbeta library. TCRdb re-derived calls from the PCR reads in MiXCR, one entry per CDR3 protein. The data hold some 640,000 distinct CDR3 sequences, with roughly 15% observed a single time. Material: PBMCs from the stem cell graft donor, obtained from the stem cell graft. These receptors all stem from a human donor who donated a stem cell graft to a child with acute myeloid leukemia.

This clonotype was seen a handful of times. The chain links TRBV7-6 to TRBJ1-4; the D gene is possibly TRBD1 (5 bases). The CDR3 contains 16 residues. The germline V gene has CDR1 SGHVS and CDR2 FNYEAQ. V gave up 5 bases and J gave up 6 bases, with 19 bases separating them. CDR3 residues: CASSPAFGGRDEKLFF. CDR3 nucleotide sequence: TGTGCCAGCAGCCCCGCTTTCGGGGGGAGAGATGAAAAACTGTTTTTT. Full variable domain (remainder filled in from reference TRBV7-6 and TRBJ1-4): GAGVSQSPRYKVTKRGQDVALRCDPISGHVSLYWYRQALGQGPEFLTYFNYEAQQDKSGLPNDRFSAERPEGSISTLTIQRTEQRDSAMYRCASSPAFGGRDEKLFFGSGTQLSVL.

This clonotype has a handful of counts. This chain connects TRBV10-3 to TRBJ2-7; D not resolved. This CDR3 comprises 13 residues. Germline lookup yields CDR1 ENHRY and CDR2 SYGVKD. Deletions cut 0 bases from V and 9 bases from J, with 12 bases between. The CDR3 DNA is TGTGCCATCAGTGAGTCGATGCAGCGAGGGCAGTACGTC. Translated, it gives CAISESMQRGQYV.

This clonotype was recorded many times. The gene calls are TRBV29-1 and TRBJ1-4; 10 positions agree with TRBD1. Unmatched junction bases numbered 9, after V lost 6 bases and J lost 8 bases. Germline V gene data show CDR1 as SQVTM and CDR2 as ANQGSEA. The CDR3 spans 14 residues. CDR3 sequence reads: CSVSRDRGAEKLFF. CDR3 sequence (DNA): TGCAGCGTATCACGGGACAGGGGCGCGGAAAAACTGTTTTTT.

This clonotype has a handful of counts. This chain links TRBV15 with TRBJ1-1; TRBD1 agrees at 7 bases. The CDR3 loop spans 13 amino acids. J lost 4 bases, V lost 9 bases, and 8 bases had no gene match. Germline V gene lookup returns CDR1 LNHNV and CDR2 YYDKDF (reference sequence). The CDR3 DNA sequence: TGTGCCACTAGTATGACAGGGCCCACTGAAGCTTTCTTT. Amino acid sequence: CATSMTGPTEAFF.

This clonotype was seen at least ten times. The chain carries TRBV20-1 and TRBJ2-7; 10 bases align to TRBD1. After removal of 2 bases from V and 1 base from J, the junction contained 5 bases not matched to a gene. The germline gives CDR1 DFQATT, CDR2 SNEGSKA (reference sequence). The CDR3 length is 15 residues. Written as DNA, the CDR3 is TGCAGTGCTAGATCAGGGACAGGGGTGTCCTACGAGCAGTACTTC. This sequence encodes CSARSGTGVSYEQYF.

This clonotype was recorded at least ten times. This chain joins TRBV12-3 or TRBV12-4 and TRBJ2-2; unclear D gene. V was shortened by 2 bases and J by 6 bases, with 7 bases between the two germline ends. The CDR3 covers 13 residues. Here the CDR3 reads CASSLNLAGELFF. Here the CDR3 DNA reads TGTGCCAGCAGTTTAAACCTAGCCGGGGAGCTGTTTTTT.

Many counts were recorded for this clonotype. The chain combines TRBV20-1 with TRBJ2-3, with a tentative D call TRBD2 (7 bases). Germline values: CDR1 DFQATT, CDR2 SNEGSKA (reference sequence). The CDR3 runs to 13 residues. Trimming stripped 5 bases from V and 3 bases from J, with 12 bases between. CDR3 nucleotide sequence: TGCAGTGCTGAAAGGGGGGGTACAGATACGCAGTATTTT. Amino acids: CSAERGGTDTQYF.

The genes are TRBV6-1 and TRBJ1-2; 8 bases agree with TRBD1. Per the germline V gene, CDR1 is MNHNS and CDR2 is SASEGT. The CDR3 runs to 15 residues. Trimming cost V 6 bases and J 6 bases; bases outside gene matches: 12. CDR3 loop: CASRAPDREYDGYTF. The DNA for the CDR3 is TGTGCCAGCAGGGCGCCGGACAGGGAGTACGATGGCTACACCTTC.

At least ten counts were recorded for this clonotype. The V gene is TRBV27, the J gene TRBJ1-2, with a possible D match to TRBD1 (6 bases). This CDR3 has 12 residues. Trimming took 6 bases from V and 7 from J, leaving 12 bases between them. Germline V CDR1 and CDR2: MNHEY, SMNVEV (reference sequence). The CDR3, as DNA: TGTGCCAGCAGACGGTCAGGGGCTGGCTACACCTTC. It is translated as CASRRSGAGYTF.

This clonotype appeared many times. The chain combines TRBV20-1 with TRBJ1-5, with D possibly being TRBD1 (5 bases). Germline V CDR1 and CDR2: DFQATT, SNEGSKA (reference sequence). Trimming removed 1 base from V and 4 bases from J, with 8 bases in between. The CDR3 length is 13 residues. CDR3 in DNA: TGCAGTGCTAGAGTCCCAGGGAATCAGCCCCAGCATTTT. The encoded protein is CSARVPGNQPQHF.

Of note for this clonotype: A much larger clone lies a single base off, so this may be a read error. This rearrangement joins TRBV28 to TRBJ2-1, with a tentative D call TRBD2 (5 bases). The ends were cut back, 3 bases at V and 0 bases at J, with 9 bases in the middle. The CDR3 consists of 15 residues. Germline V gives CDR1 MDHEN, CDR2 SYDVKM. This CDR3 is CASSFGSFSYNEQFF. The CDR3 DNA is TGTGCCAGCAGTTTTGGGAGTTTCTCCTACAATGAGCAGTTCTTC. The full variable domain, completed using reference TRBV28 and TRBJ2-1, is DVKVTQSSRYLVKRTGEKVFLECVQDMDHENMFWYRQDPGLGLRLIYFSYDVKMKEKGDIPEGYSVSREKKERFSLILESASTNQTSMYLCASSFGSFSYNEQFFGPGTRLTVL.

The chain couples TRBV29-1 to TRBJ2-5; weak D call: TRBD2 (5 bases). The ends were cut back, 7 bases at V and 2 bases at J, with 14 bases in the middle. Germline assignment: CDR1 SQVTM and CDR2 ANQGSEA. This CDR3 has 13 amino acids. The CDR3: CSAASRFQETQYF. The CDR3 DNA is TGCAGCGCCGCTAGCCGGTTTCAAGAGACCCAGTACTTC.

This clonotype was seen only a few times. This chain joins TRBV7-2 and TRBJ2-7; 7 positions agree with TRBD1. The J segment lost 4 bases and the V segment lost 1 base, leaving 10 bases of the junction unmatched. Germline CDR1 reads SGHTA; CDR2 reads FQGNSA. The CDR3 is 16 amino acids. CDR3 nucleotide sequence: TGTGCCAGCAGCTTAGTTTCGACAGGGAAACGATACGAGCAGTACTTC. Encoded protein: CASSLVSTGKRYEQYF.

This clonotype occurred many times. The chain joins TRBV10-2 to TRBJ1-1; D not certain. The length of the CDR3 is 14 residues. CDR1 and CDR2 (germline): WSHSY, SAAADI. Trimming removed 3 bases from V and 1 base from J, with 9 bases in between. The CDR3 nucleotides read TGCGCCAGCAGTGATACAGCTAAGAACACTGAAGCTTTCTTT. Protein sequence: CASSDTAKNTEAFF.

This clonotype was counted a few times. The rearrangement uses TRBV15 and TRBJ1-4; the D is unclear. The germline gives CDR1 LNHNV, CDR2 YYDKDF (reference sequence). Trimming removed 0 bases at V and 5 bases at J, with 10 bases between. The CDR3 is 15 amino acids. The CDR3 sequence is CATSREHSANEKLFF. The CDR3, as DNA: TGTGCCACCAGCAGAGAGCATAGCGCCAATGAAAAACTGTTTTTT.

This chain joins TRBV4-1 and TRBJ2-1, with D tentatively TRBD2 (6 bases). The CDR3 runs 15 residues. The germline V and J ends were trimmed by 0 bases and 9 bases, with 15 bases remaining between them. Germline CDR1 reads MGHRA; CDR2 reads YSYEKL. CDR3 loop: CASSQESRGLGEQFF. The DNA for the CDR3 is TGCGCCAGCAGCCAAGAAAGTCGGGGACTTGGTGAGCAGTTCTTC.